The 11 T cell receptor beta chains in this list originate from one sample, sequenced in a study of vaccination and CD4 T cells after COVID-19. Their recognized antigens are unknown. Treatment: 10-day PBMC culture with coronavirus spike peptide pools or control peptides (ViraFEST assay). Scientists ran DNA taken from cultured CD4+ T cells through the Oncomine TCR Beta short-read assay for sequencing. TCRdb re-called the PCR reads with MiXCR, one entry per CDR3 protein. The table records fewer than 11,000 distinct CDR3 sequences, approximately 60% of them present only once. Sequencing was performed on CD4+ T cells from blood, cultured in vitro. These receptors were taken from a human donor who had recovered from COVID-19.

This clonotype was counted a few times. This chain joins TRBV11-3 and TRBJ2-5; TRBD1 aligns across 7 bases. The CDR3 runs 13 residues. V lost 5 bases to trimming and J lost 3 bases; unmatched junction nucleotides: 3. CDR1 SGHNT and CDR2 YENEEA come from the germline V gene. The CDR3 bases are TGTGCCAGCAGCCCGACAGGGAAAGAGACCCAGTACTTC. Protein sequence: CASSPTGKETQYF.

In its sample, this clonotype was seen a few times. The J gene is TRBJ2-5, the V gene TRBV6-1, with TRBD2 matching over 11 bases. CDR3 size: 15 residues. V lost 4 bases, J lost 3 bases, and 4 bases stayed unmatched. The germline V gene encodes CDR1 MNHNS and CDR2 SASEGT. CDR3 sequence: CASSAGTSGKETQYF. The CDR3 DNA is TGTGCCAGCAGTGCCGGGACTAGCGGCAAAGAGACCCAGTACTTC.

V is TRBV6-1 and J is TRBJ1-5; D remains ambiguous. The V end lost 5 bases, the J end lost 9 bases, and 14 bases lay between the germline ends. Germline V gene sequence: CDR1 MNHNS, CDR2 SASEGT. The CDR3 runs to 13 residues. CDR3 protein: CASSTREDPPQHF. The CDR3, as DNA: TGTGCCAGCAGTACCCGGGAGGATCCGCCCCAGCATTTT.

This clonotype was counted between two and nine times. The V and J genes are TRBV7-9 and TRBJ1-2; 10 positions match TRBD1. The CDR3 contains 16 residues. Germline V gene data show CDR1 as SEHNR and CDR2 as FQNEAQ (reference sequence). V was clipped by 5 bases and J by 4 bases; unmatched bases: 10. The CDR3: CASSILRGQGFYGYTF. In DNA form, the CDR3 reads TGTGCCAGCAGCATTTTGAGGGGACAGGGGTTCTATGGCTACACCTTC.

The V gene is TRBV7-7, the J gene TRBJ2-2; 7 nucleotides agree with TRBD1. The trim removed 5 bases at V and 0 bases at J, leaving 6 bases unmatched. From germline, CDR1 is SSHAT and CDR2 FNYEAQ (reference sequence). The CDR3 is 16 residues long. CDR3: CASSKTGTANTGELFF. CDR3 in DNA: TGTGCCAGCAGCAAAACCGGGACAGCGAACACCGGGGAGCTGTTTTTT.

This clonotype is deemed medium-sized. The chain is built from TRBV6-1 and TRBJ2-7; TRBD2 agrees at 9 bases. This CDR3 has 15 residues. The V and J ends lost 4 bases and 2 bases, in that order; junction bases with no gene match: 6. Looked up from germline, CDR1 is MNHNS and CDR2 is SASEGT. CDR3 nucleotide sequence: TGTGCCAGCAGTGTTAGCGGGAGAGGAACCTACGAGCAGTACTTC. Translation: CASSVSGRGTYEQYF.

This clonotype has just a few counts. V gene TRBV2 combines with J gene TRBJ1-2; 7 positions match TRBD1. The J segment lost 4 bases and the V segment lost 1 base, leaving 3 bases of the junction unmatched. The CDR3 length is 14 residues. CDR1 and CDR2 from the germline V gene are SNHLY and FYNNEI. CDR3 in DNA: TGTGCCAGCAGTGAAGTTGCAGGGGGCTATGGCTACACCTTC. Protein sequence: CASSEVAGGYGYTF. The full variable domain, in which reference TRBV2 and TRBJ1-2 provide the parts outside the CDR3, is EPEVTQTPSHQVTQMGQEVILRCVPISNHLYFYWYRQILGQKVEFLVSFYNNEISEKSEIFDDQFSVERPDGSNFTLKIRSTKLEDSAMYFCASSEVAGGYGYTFGSGTRLTVV.

The chain uses TRBV19 and TRBJ1-6; perhaps TRBD1 as D (5 bases). V dropped 5 bases and J dropped 7 bases, with 24 bases sitting between them. Germline V CDR1 and CDR2: LNHDA, SQIVND (reference sequence). The CDR3 contains 18 residues. The CDR3 region has the DNA TGTGCCAGTAGTTTGGACGGGACCGTCGGGAGTATAAATTCACCCCTCCACTTT. Protein sequence: CASSLDGTVGSINSPLHF.

The chain is built from TRBV28 and TRBJ2-2, with a weak D call TRBD2 (6 bases). V was pared by 7 bases and J by 0 bases, with 12 bases between. Germline CDR1 is MDHEN and CDR2 is SYDVKM. This CDR3 is 15 amino acids long. The CDR3 reads CASKVGGTNTGELFF. For the CDR3, the DNA is TGTGCCAGCAAAGTGGGCGGGACGAACACCGGGGAGCTGTTTTTT.

This clonotype occurred a few times. The rearrangement joins TRBV6-1 to TRBJ1-2; a weak D match, TRBD1 (5 bases). The CDR3 runs to 15 residues. V lost 1 base, J lost 1 base, and 10 bases lay in between. The V gene's germline CDR1 is MNHNS and CDR2 SASEGT. CDR3 protein: CASSEGGGGNYGYTF. In DNA, the CDR3 is TGTGCCAGCAGTGAAGGTGGGGGAGGTAACTATGGCTACACCTTC.

This clonotype was counted between two and nine times. V usage is TRBV20-1 and J usage is TRBJ2-4, with 11 bases identical to TRBD1. The CDR3 consists of 14 residues. J gave up 7 bases and V 6 bases, and 8 bases lay outside the gene matches. Germline assignment: CDR1 DFQATT and CDR2 SNEGSKA (reference sequence). The chain's CDR3 is CSASPGQGGNIQYF. For the CDR3, the DNA is TGCAGTGCATCTCCGGGACAGGGGGGGAACATTCAGTACTTC.